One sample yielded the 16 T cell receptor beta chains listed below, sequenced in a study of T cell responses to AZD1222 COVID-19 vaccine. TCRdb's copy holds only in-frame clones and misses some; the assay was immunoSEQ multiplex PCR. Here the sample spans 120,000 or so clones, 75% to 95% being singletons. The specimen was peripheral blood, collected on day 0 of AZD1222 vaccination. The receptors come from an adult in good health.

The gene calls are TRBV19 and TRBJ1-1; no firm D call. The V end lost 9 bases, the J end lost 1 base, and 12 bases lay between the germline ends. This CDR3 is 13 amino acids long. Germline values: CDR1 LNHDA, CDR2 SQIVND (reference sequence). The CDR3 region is CASAKRENTEAFF. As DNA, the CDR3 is TGTGCCAGCGCCAAACGGGAGAACACTGAAGCTTTCTTT.

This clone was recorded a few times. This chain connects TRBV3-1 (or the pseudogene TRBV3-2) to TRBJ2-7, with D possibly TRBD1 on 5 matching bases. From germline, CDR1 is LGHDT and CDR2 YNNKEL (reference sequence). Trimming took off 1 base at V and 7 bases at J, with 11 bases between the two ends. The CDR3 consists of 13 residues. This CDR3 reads CASSQVKGLEQYF. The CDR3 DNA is TGTGCCAGCAGCCAAGTGAAGGGGCTAGAGCAGTACTTC.

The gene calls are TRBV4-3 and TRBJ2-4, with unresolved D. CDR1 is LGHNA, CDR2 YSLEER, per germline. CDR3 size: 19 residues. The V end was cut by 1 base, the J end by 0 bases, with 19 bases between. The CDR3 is CASSQGVGRGLEAKNIQYF. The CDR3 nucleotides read TGCGCCAGCAGCCAAGGCGTGGGCCGCGGTCTAGAAGCCAAAAACATTCAGTACTTC.

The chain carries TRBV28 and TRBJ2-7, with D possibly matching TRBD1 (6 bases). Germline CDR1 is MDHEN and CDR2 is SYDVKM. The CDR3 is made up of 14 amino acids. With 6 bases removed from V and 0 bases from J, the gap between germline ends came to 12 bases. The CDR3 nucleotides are TGTGCCAGCAGCATTCAGGGGAACTCCTACGAGCAGTACTTC. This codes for CASSIQGNSYEQYF. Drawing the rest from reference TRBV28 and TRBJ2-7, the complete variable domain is DVKVTQSSRYLVKRTGEKVFLECVQDMDHENMFWYRQDPGLGLRLIYFSYDVKMKEKGDIPEGYSVSREKKERFSLILESASTNQTSMYLCASSIQGNSYEQYFGPGTRLTVT.

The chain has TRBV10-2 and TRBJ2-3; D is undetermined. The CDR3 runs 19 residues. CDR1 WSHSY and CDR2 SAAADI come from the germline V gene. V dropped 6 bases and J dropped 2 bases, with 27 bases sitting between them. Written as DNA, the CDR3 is TGCGCCAGCAGCGAAATAACGGCAGGTCTGCTTGCACTCACAGATACGCAGTATTTT. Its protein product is CASSEITAGLLALTDTQYF.

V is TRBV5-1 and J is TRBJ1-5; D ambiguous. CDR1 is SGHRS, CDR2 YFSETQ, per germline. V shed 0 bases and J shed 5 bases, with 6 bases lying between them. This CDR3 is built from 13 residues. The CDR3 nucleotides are TGCGCCAGCAGCTTGGACCCTGATCAGCCCCAGCATTTT. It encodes CASSLDPDQPQHF.

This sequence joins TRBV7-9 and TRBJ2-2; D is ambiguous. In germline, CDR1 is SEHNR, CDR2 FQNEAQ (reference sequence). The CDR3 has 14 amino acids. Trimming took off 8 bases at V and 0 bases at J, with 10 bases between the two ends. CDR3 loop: CASRQSANTGELFF. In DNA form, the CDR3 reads TGTGCCAGCCGGCAGAGCGCGAACACCGGGGAGCTGTTTTTT.

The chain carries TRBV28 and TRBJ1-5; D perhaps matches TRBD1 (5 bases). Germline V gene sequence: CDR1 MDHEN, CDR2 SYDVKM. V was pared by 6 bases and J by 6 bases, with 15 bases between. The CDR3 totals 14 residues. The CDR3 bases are TGTGCCAGCAGAGGGCTATCAGGGAGTCAGCCCCAGCATTTT. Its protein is CASRGLSGSQPQHF. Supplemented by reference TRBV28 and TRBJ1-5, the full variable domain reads DVKVTQSSRYLVKRTGEKVFLECVQDMDHENMFWYRQDPGLGLRLIYFSYDVKMKEKGDIPEGYSVSREKKERFSLILESASTNQTSMYLCASRGLSGSQPQHFGDGTRLSIL.

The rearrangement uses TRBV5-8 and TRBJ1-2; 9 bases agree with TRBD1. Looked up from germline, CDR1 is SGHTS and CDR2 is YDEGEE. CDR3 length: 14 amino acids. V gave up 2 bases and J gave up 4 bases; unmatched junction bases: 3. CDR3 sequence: CASSFDRGAYGYTF. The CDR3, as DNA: TGTGCCAGCAGCTTTGACAGGGGGGCCTATGGCTACACCTTC.

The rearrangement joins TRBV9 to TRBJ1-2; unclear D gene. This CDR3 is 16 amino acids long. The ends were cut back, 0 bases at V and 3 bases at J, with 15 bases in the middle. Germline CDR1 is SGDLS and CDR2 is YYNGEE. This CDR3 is CASSVGRWGSDYGYTF. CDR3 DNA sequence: TGTGCCAGCAGCGTAGGGCGATGGGGTTCTGACTATGGCTACACCTTC. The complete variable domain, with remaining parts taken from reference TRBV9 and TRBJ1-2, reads DSGVTQTPKHLITATGQRVTLRCSPRSGDLSVYWYQQSLDQGLQFLIQYYNGEERAKGNILERFSAQQFPDLHSELNLSSLELGDSALYFCASSVGRWGSDYGYTFGSGTRLTVV.

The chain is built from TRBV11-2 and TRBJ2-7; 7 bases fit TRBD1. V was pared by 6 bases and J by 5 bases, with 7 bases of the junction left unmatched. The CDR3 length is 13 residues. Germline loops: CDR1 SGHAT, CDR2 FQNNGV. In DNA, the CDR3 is TGTGCCAGCAGGGGGCCGACAGGGAACGAGCAGTACTTC. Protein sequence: CASRGPTGNEQYF.

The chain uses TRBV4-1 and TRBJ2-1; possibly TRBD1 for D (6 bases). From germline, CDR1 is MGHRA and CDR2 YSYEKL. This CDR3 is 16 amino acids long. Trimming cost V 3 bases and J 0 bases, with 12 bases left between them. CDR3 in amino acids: CASSQGQTPSYNEQFF. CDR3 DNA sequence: TGCGCCAGCAGCCAGGGACAAACCCCCTCCTACAATGAGCAGTTCTTC.

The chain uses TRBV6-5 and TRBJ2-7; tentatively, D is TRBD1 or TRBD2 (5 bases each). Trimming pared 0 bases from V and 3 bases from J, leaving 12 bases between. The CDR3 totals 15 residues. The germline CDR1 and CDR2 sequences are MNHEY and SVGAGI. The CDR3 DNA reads TGTGCCAGCAGTTACTCGACGGTGGGGGACTACGAGCAGTACTTC. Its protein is CASSYSTVGDYEQYF.

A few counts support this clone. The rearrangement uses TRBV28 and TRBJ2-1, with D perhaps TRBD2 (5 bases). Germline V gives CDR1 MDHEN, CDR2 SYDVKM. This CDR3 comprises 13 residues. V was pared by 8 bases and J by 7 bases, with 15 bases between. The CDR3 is CASATERGNEQFF. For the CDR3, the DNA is TGTGCCAGCGCCACGGAGCGAGGGAATGAGCAGTTCTTC.

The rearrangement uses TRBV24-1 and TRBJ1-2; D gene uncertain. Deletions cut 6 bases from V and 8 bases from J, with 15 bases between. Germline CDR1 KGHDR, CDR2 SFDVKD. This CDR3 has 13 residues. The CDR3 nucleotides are TGTGCCACCAGTTCGCGACCCGAACTCGGCTACACCTTC. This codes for CATSSRPELGYTF.

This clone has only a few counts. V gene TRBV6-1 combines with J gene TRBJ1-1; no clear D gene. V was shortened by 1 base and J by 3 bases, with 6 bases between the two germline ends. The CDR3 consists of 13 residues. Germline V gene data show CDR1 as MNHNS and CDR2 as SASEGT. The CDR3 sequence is CASSEEHYTEAFF. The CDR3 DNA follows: TGTGCCAGCAGTGAAGAACATTACACTGAAGCTTTCTTT.